The 23 T cell receptor beta chains below were found in one sample sequenced in a study of cytomegalovirus exposure and HLA in healthy donors. Primers included in the PCR were 60 Vbeta and 13 Jbeta primers. The method was immunoSEQ multiplex PCR; TCRdb's version includes in-frame clones alone and lacks a portion of them. The sample yields nearly 200,000 clones, roughly 83% seen once. Sequencing used PBMCs. The origin of the receptors is a male donor in good health and CMV-seropositive.

With regard to this clone: Other DNA sequences in this sample translate to the same CDR3. The gene calls are TRBV10-3 and TRBJ1-6; 7 nucleotides match TRBD1. The CDR3 extends over 16 amino acids. V gave up 6 bases and J gave up 7 bases; unmatched junction bases: 12. Per the germline V gene, CDR1 is ENHRY and CDR2 is SYGVKD. The CDR3 protein is CAISEPYRGRNSPLHF. DNA of the CDR3: TGTGCCATCAGCGAGCCGTATAGGGGGCGGAATTCACCCCTCCACTTT.

This rearrangement joins TRBV9 to TRBJ2-3; D gene uncertain. CDR1 and CDR2 from the germline V gene are SGDLS and YYNGEE. Trimming pared 6 bases from V and 1 base from J, leaving 12 bases between. The CDR3 runs to 14 residues. This chain's CDR3 is CASNPVPGTDTQYF. DNA for the CDR3: TGTGCCAGCAACCCGGTTCCTGGCACAGATACGCAGTATTTT.

V gene TRBV30 combines with J gene TRBJ1-6, with a weak D call TRBD1 (6 bases). The CDR3 length is 15 residues. The germline gives CDR1 GTSNPN, CDR2 SVGIG (reference sequence). V gave up 4 bases and J gave up 7 bases, with 17 bases separating them. CDR3 bases: TGTGCCTGGAAGGAACCGGGACACGGCAATTCACCCCTCCACTTT. Its translation: CAWKEPGHGNSPLHF.

The CDR3 DNA follows: TGCGCCAGCAGCCCAACGACGGCGGTGGAGCAGTTCTTC. It yields the protein CASSPTTAVEQFF. This chain connects TRBV4-1 to TRBJ2-1; D remains ambiguous. From germline, CDR1 is MGHRA and CDR2 YSYEKL. CDR3 size: 13 residues. V shed 4 bases and J shed 10 bases, with 14 bases lying between them.

This clone was recorded a few times. The V call is TRBV6-4, the J call TRBJ2-1; a weak D match, TRBD1 (5 bases). The germline V gene has CDR1 MRHNA and CDR2 SNTAGT. Between the trimmed V and J ends, which lost 0 bases and 3 bases, there was a span of 9 bases. The CDR3 contains 15 residues. The CDR3 sequence is CASSDSGQDYNEQFF. The DNA of the CDR3 is TGTGCCAGCAGTGACTCGGGGCAGGACTACAATGAGCAGTTCTTC.

V usage is TRBV10-3 and J usage is TRBJ1-2, with 9 bases that match TRBD1. Germline-derived CDR1 and CDR2 are ENHRY and SYGVKD. The junction had 4 bases not matched to a gene; V was cut back by 6 bases and J by 8 bases. The CDR3 runs 12 residues. The CDR3 protein is CAISRDRVGYTF. CDR3 in DNA: TGTGCCATCAGCCGGGACAGGGTGGGCTACACCTTC.

The V call is TRBV7-6, the J call TRBJ2-5; 10 bases line up with TRBD2. With 11 bases clipped from V and 4 bases from J, the junction kept 16 bases outside the gene matches. CDR3 length: 16 amino acids. CDR1 and CDR2 from the germline V gene are SGHVS and FNYEAQ. In DNA form, the CDR3 reads TGTGCCGGACCTACTACGGAGCGGGGGGGTGCAGAGACCCAGTACTTC. This gives the protein CAGPTTERGGAETQYF.

Points on this clone: An end of the junction differs from the germline gene, which may be a read error. The sample holds other DNA sequences that translate to the same CDR3. The chain links TRBV9 to TRBJ1-3; D remains unclear. CDR3 length: 12 amino acids. The germline CDR1 and CDR2 sequences are SGDLS and YYNGEE. The CDR3 DNA sequence: TGCGCCAGCAGTCCCCCAGGAAACACCATATATTTT. This encodes CASSPPGNTIYF.

This clone was seen only a few times. The chain carries TRBV10-3 and TRBJ1-4, with 9 bases that match TRBD1. The CDR3 extends over 13 amino acids. After removal of 8 bases from V and 8 bases from J, the junction contained 6 bases not matched to a gene. Germline CDR1 reads ENHRY; CDR2 reads SYGVKD. The CDR3 DNA reads as TGTGCCATCGGGGGACAGGGTGGCGAAAAACTGTTTTTT. Protein: CAIGGQGGEKLFF.

The chain links TRBV18 to TRBJ2-5; a possible D gene is TRBD2 (5 bases). Germline CDR1 is KGHSH and CDR2 is LQKENI. This CDR3 is built from 14 residues. Deletions cut 5 bases from V and 3 bases from J, with 13 bases between. The CDR3 loop reads CASSSGSLKETQYF. The CDR3 DNA reads as TGTGCCAGCTCAAGCGGATCCTTAAAAGAGACCCAGTACTTC.

This clone has only one observation. V usage is TRBV5-1 and J usage is TRBJ2-7; 7 bases align to TRBD1. The CDR3 consists of 14 residues. CDR1 SGHRS and CDR2 YFSETQ come from the germline V gene. The J segment lost 2 bases and the V segment lost 4 bases, leaving 6 bases of the junction unmatched. In DNA form, the CDR3 reads TGCGCCAGCAGCCCGTATGGGACAGCCTACGAGCAGTACTTC. It translates to CASSPYGTAYEQYF.

The V call is TRBV28, the J call TRBJ2-7, with D tentatively TRBD2 (5 bases). V was trimmed by 1 base and J by 0 bases, leaving 13 bases between them. The CDR3 is 16 residues long. Germline assignment: CDR1 MDHEN and CDR2 SYDVKM. Here the CDR3 DNA reads TGTGCCAGCAGTTTATTGGGGAGTATGGGCTCCTACGAGCAGTACTTC. It encodes CASSLLGSMGSYEQYF.

The J gene is TRBJ2-7, the V gene TRBV10-3, with 12 positions matching TRBD1. The CDR3 loop spans 14 amino acids. Germline V gives CDR1 ENHRY, CDR2 SYGVKD. With 6 bases clipped from V and 4 bases from J, the junction kept 4 bases outside the gene matches. The CDR3 sequence: CAIRPGQGAYEQYF. CDR3 DNA: TGTGCCATCAGACCGGGACAGGGGGCGTACGAGCAGTACTTC.

This clone was detected only once. The rearrangement uses TRBV5-4 and TRBJ2-5; D is unclear. This CDR3 has 16 amino acids. Germline CDR1 and CDR2: SGHNT and YYREEE (reference sequence). The V end lost 0 bases, the J end lost 0 bases, and 12 bases lay between the germline ends. DNA for the CDR3: TGTGCCAGCAGCTTGGTGTCTAGGTCGTACCAAGAGACCCAGTACTTC. Protein: CASSLVSRSYQETQYF.

This chain links TRBV29-1 with TRBJ1-5, with D possibly matching TRBD1 (5 bases). The CDR3 spans 14 residues. Trimming removed 7 bases at V and 1 base at J, with 14 bases between. Germline assignment: CDR1 SQVTM and CDR2 ANQGSEA. The CDR3 protein is CSASGGTSNQPQHF. CDR3 DNA: TGCAGCGCCTCGGGAGGGACGAGCAATCAGCCCCAGCATTTT.

V and J are TRBV18 and TRBJ2-5; 7 bases map to TRBD2. The germline V gene has CDR1 KGHSH and CDR2 LQKENI. The CDR3 loop spans 14 amino acids. V lost 2 bases, J lost 3 bases, and 3 bases stayed unmatched. CDR3 in DNA: TGTGCCAGCTCACCAGACGGGGGGAAAGAGACCCAGTACTTC. It is translated as CASSPDGGKETQYF.

This clone has more than one count but fewer than ten. The chain uses TRBV5-6 and TRBJ1-2; D not resolved. This CDR3 is built from 16 residues. Deletions cut 0 bases from V and 2 bases from J, with 14 bases between. The germline CDR1 and CDR2 sequences are SGHDT and YYEEEE. The CDR3 DNA sequence: TGTGCCAGCAGCTTGGTACCTTGGGCGTCGAACTATGGCTACACCTTC. Its protein product is CASSLVPWASNYGYTF.

This chain links TRBV25-1 with TRBJ1-4; 8 nucleotides match TRBD1. The germline gives CDR1 MGHDK, CDR2 SYGVNS. V lost 3 bases, J lost 0 bases, and 9 bases stayed unmatched. This CDR3 contains 18 residues. CDR3 protein: CASSETGVGTATNEKLFF. In nucleotides, the CDR3 is TGTGCCAGCAGTGAGACAGGGGTCGGAACTGCAACTAATGAAAAACTGTTTTTT.

This clone occurred a few times. V gene TRBV5-6 combines with J gene TRBJ2-6, with TRBD2 matching over 7 bases. J was trimmed by 1 base and V by 3 bases; bases with no gene match: 4. The CDR3 contains 16 residues. Germline V gene data show CDR1 as SGHDT and CDR2 as YYEEEE. CDR3 nucleotides: TGTGCCAGCAGCTCTAGCGGACCTTCTGGGGCCAACGTCCTGACTTTC. This gives the protein CASSSSGPSGANVLTF.

Only a few counts were recorded for this clone. This sequence joins TRBV7-2 and TRBJ1-5; weak D call: TRBD1 (6 bases). The germline V gene encodes CDR1 SGHTA and CDR2 FQGNSA. The CDR3 is made up of 15 amino acids. The V and J ends lost 1 base and 6 bases respectively, with 13 bases between them. Here the CDR3 reads CASSLGQGIGQPQHF. The CDR3 region has the DNA TGTGCCAGCAGCTTAGGGCAGGGGATAGGTCAGCCCCAGCATTTT.

This chain joins TRBV7-6 and TRBJ2-7; D call uncertain. The CDR3 runs 15 residues. V gave up 4 bases and J gave up 0 bases, with 13 bases separating them. Germline V gene sequence: CDR1 SGHVS, CDR2 FNYEAQ. CDR3 region: CASSSYGSSSYEQYF. The DNA for the CDR3 is TGTGCCAGCAGCTCCTACGGTTCGTCCTCCTACGAGCAGTACTTC.

The chain recombines TRBV2 with TRBJ2-7; 7 positions agree with TRBD2. Germline-derived CDR1 and CDR2 are SNHLY and FYNNEI. The trim removed 6 bases at V and 0 bases at J, leaving 5 bases unmatched. The CDR3 is 14 residues long. In DNA, the CDR3 is TGTGCCAGCAGGTCGACGGGGGGCTCCTACGAGCAGTACTTC. Translated, it gives CASRSTGGSYEQYF.

The V call is TRBV19, the J call TRBJ2-2; 9 nucleotides line up with TRBD2. The CDR3 is 14 residues long. Unmatched junction bases numbered 4, after V lost 6 bases and J lost 5 bases. Germline V gene data show CDR1 as LNHDA and CDR2 as SQIVND (reference sequence). The chain's CDR3 is CASRLAGETGELFF. The DNA of the CDR3 is TGTGCCAGTAGATTAGCGGGGGAGACCGGGGAGCTGTTTTTT.